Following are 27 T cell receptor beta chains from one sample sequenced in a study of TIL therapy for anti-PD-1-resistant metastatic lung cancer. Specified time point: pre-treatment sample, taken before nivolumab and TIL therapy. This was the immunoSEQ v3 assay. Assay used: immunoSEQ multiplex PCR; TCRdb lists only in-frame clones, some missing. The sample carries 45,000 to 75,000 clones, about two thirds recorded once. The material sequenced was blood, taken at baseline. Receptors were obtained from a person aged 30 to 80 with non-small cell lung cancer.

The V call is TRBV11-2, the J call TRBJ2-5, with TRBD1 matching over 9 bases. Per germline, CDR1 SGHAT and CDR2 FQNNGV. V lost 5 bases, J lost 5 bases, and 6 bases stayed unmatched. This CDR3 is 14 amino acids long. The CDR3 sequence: CASSQQGAKETQYF. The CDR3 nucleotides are TGTGCCAGCAGCCAACAGGGGGCGAAGGAGACCCAGTACTTC.

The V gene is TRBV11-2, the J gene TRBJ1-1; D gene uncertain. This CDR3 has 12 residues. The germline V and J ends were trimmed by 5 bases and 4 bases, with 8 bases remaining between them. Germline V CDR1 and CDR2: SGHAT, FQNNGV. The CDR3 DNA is TGTGCCAGCAGCGGATACAGCACTGAAGCTTTCTTT. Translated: CASSGYSTEAFF. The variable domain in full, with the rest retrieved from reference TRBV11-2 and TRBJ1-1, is EAGVAQSPRYKIIEKRQSVAFWCNPISGHATLYWYQQILGQGPKLLIQFQNNGVVDDSQLPKDRFSAERLKGVDSTLKIQPAKLEDSAVYLCASSGYSTEAFFGQGTRLTVV.

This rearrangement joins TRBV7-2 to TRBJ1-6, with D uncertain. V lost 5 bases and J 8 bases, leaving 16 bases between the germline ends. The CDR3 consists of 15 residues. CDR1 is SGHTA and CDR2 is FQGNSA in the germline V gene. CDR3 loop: CASSDSRRSDSPLHF. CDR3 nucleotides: TGTGCCAGCAGCGACTCCCGTCGGTCTGATTCACCCCTCCACTTT.

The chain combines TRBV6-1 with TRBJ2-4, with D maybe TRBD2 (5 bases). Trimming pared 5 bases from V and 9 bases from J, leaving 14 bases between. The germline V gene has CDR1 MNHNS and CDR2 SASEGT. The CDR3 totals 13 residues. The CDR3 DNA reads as TGTGCCAGCAGTATGCGGGTGGACGGCATTCAGTACTTC. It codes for CASSMRVDGIQYF.

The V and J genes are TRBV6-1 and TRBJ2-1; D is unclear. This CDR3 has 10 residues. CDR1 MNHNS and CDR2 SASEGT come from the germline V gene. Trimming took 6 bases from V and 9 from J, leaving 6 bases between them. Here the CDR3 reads CASSRAEQFF. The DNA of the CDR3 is TGTGCCAGCAGCCGGGCTGAGCAGTTCTTC.

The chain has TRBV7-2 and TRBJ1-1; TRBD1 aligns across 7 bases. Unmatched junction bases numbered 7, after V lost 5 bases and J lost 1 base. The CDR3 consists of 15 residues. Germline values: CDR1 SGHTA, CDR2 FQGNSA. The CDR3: CASSQRQGTNTEAFF. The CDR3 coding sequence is TGTGCCAGCAGCCAAAGACAGGGAACGAACACTGAAGCTTTCTTT.

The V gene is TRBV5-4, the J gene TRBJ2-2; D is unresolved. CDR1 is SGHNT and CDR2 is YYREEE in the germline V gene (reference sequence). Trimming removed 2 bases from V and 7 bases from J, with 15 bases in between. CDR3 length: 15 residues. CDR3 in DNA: TGTGCCAGCAGCTTAGGGTCCCCCTCGGGCGGGGAGCTGTTTTTT. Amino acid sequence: CASSLGSPSGGELFF. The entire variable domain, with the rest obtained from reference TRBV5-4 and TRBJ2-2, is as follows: ETGVTQSPTHLIKTRGQQVTLRCSSQSGHNTVSWYQQALGQGPQFIFQYYREEENGRGNFPPRFSGLQFPNYSSELNVNALELDDSALYLCASSLGSPSGGELFFGEGSRLTVL.

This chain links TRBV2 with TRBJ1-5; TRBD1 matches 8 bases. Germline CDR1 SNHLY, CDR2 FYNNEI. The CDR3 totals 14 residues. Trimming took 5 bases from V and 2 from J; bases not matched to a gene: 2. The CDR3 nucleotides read TGTGCCAGCAGTCGACAGGGGCGCAATCAGCCCCAGCATTTT. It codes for CASSRQGRNQPQHF.

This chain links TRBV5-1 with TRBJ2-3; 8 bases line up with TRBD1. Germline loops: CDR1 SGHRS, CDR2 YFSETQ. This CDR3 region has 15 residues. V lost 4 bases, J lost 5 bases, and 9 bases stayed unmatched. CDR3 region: CASSLGTTGGDTQYF. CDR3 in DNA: TGCGCCAGCAGCCTTGGTACCACAGGGGGAGATACGCAGTATTTT.

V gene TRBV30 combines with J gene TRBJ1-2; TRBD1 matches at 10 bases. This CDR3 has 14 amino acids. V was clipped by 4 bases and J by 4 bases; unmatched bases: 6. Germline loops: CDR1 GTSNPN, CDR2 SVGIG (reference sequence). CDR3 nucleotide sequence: TGTGCCTGGAACCGTGGGGACAGGGGCTATGGCTACACCTTC. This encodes CAWNRGDRGYGYTF.

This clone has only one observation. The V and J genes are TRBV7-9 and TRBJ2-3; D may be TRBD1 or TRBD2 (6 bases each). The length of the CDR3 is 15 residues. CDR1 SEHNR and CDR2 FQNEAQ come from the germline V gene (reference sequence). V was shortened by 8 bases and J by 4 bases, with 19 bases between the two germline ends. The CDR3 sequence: CASSYLGGHPDTQYF. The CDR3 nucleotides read TGTGCCAGCTCCTACCTGGGGGGCCACCCAGATACGCAGTATTTT. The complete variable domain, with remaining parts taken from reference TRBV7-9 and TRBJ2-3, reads DTGVSQNPRHKITKRGQNVTFRCDPISEHNRLYWYRQTLGQGPEFLTYFQNEAQLEKSRLLSDRFSAERPKGSFSTLEIQRTEQGDSAMYLCASSYLGGHPDTQYFGPGTRLTVL.

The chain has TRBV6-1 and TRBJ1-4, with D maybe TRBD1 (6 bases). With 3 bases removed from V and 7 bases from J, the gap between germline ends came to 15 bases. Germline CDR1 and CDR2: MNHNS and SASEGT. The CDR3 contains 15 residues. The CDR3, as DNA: TGTGCCAGCAGTGAGGAGGGCCGAGGGGGTGAAAAACTGTTTTTT. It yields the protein CASSEEGRGGEKLFF.

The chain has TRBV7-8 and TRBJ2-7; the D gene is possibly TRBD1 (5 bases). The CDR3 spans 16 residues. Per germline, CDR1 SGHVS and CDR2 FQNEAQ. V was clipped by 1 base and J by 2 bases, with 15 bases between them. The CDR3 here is CASSLGLQGEPYEQYF. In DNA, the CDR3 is TGTGCCAGCAGCTTAGGCCTCCAGGGTGAACCCTACGAGCAGTACTTC. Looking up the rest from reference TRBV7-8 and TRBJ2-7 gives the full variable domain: GAGVSQSPRYKVAKRGQDVALRCDPISGHVSLFWYQQALGQGPEFLTYFQNEAQLDKSGLPSDRFFAERPEGSVSTLKIQRTQQEDSAVYLCASSLGLQGEPYEQYFGPGTRLTVT.

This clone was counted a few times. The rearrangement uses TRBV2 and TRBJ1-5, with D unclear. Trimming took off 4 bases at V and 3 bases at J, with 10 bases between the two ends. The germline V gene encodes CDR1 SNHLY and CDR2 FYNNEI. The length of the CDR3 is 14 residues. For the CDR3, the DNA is TGTGCCAGCAGTGTTGGAGGGAACAATCAGCCCCAGCATTTT. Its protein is CASSVGGNNQPQHF.

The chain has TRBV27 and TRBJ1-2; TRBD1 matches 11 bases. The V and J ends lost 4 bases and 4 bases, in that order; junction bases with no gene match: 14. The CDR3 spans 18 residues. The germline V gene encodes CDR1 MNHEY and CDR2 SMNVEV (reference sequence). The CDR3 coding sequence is TGTGCCAGCAGTTCCACCTGGGACAGGGGGGATTTGGGCTATGGCTACACCTTC. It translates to CASSSTWDRGDLGYGYTF.

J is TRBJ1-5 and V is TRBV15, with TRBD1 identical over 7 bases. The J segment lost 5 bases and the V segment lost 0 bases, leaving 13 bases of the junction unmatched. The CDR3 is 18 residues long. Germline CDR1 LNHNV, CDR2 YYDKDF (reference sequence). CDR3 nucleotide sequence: TGTGCCACCAGCAGAGATCTATTGTCTCAGGGGGGGTATCAGCCCCAGCATTTT. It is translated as CATSRDLLSQGGYQPQHF.

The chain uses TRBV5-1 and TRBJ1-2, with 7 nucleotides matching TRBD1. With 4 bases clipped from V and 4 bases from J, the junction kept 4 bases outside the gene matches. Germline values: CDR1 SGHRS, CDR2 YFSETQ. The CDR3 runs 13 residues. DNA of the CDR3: TGCGCCAGCAGCAGTTCAGGGGGCTATGGCTACACCTTC. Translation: CASSSSGGYGYTF. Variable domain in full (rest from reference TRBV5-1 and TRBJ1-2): KAGVTQTPRYLIKTRGQQVTLSCSPISGHRSVSWYQQTPGQGLQFLFEYFSETQRNKGNFPGRFSGRQFSNSRSEMNVSTLELGDSALYLCASSSSGGYGYTFGSGTRLTVV.

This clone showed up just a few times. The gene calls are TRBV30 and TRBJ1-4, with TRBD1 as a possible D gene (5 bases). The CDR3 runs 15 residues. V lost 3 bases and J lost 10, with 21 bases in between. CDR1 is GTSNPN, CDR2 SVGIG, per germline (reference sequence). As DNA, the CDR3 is TGTGCCTGGAGCCCGACCCGGGTGAGGGGTGGAAAACTGTTTTTT. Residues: CAWSPTRVRGGKLFF.

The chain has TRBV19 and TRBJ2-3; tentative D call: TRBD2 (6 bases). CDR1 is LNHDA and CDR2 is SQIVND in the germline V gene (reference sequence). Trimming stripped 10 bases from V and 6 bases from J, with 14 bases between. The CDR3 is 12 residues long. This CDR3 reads CATCDREDTQYF. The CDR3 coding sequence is TGTGCCACCTGCGACCGGGAGGATACGCAGTATTTT.

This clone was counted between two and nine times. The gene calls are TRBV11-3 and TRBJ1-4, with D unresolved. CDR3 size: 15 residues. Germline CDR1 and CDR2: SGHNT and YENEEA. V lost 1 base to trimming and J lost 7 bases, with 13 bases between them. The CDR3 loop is CASSLGEGPVEKLFF. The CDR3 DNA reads TGTGCCAGCAGCTTAGGGGAGGGTCCGGTTGAAAAACTGTTTTTT.

This CDR3 reads CASSLGLRGAGAYEQYF. DNA for the CDR3: TGCGCCAGCAGCTTGGGACTAAGGGGAGCGGGGGCCTACGAGCAGTACTTC. The gene calls are TRBV5-1 and TRBJ2-7; 8 nucleotides line up with TRBD2. This CDR3 has 17 amino acids. V was pared by 0 bases and J by 2 bases, with 10 bases of the junction left unmatched. Germline V gives CDR1 SGHRS, CDR2 YFSETQ. The variable domain in full, with the rest retrieved from reference TRBV5-1 and TRBJ2-7, is KAGVTQTPRYLIKTRGQQVTLSCSPISGHRSVSWYQQTPGQGLQFLFEYFSETQRNKGNFPGRFSGRQFSNSRSEMNVSTLELGDSALYLCASSLGLRGAGAYEQYFGPGTRLTVT.

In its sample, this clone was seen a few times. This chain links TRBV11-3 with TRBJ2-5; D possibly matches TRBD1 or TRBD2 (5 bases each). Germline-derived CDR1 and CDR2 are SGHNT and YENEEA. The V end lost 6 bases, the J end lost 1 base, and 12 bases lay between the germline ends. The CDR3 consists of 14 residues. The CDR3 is CASRARGGQETQYF. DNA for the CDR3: TGTGCCAGCAGGGCGAGGGGTGGCCAAGAGACCCAGTACTTC.

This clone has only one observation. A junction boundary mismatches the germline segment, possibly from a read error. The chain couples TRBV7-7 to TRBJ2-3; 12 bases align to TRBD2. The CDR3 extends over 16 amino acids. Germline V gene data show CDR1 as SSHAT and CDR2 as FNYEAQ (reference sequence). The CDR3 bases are TGTGCTAGCAGCCGAGGACTAGCGGGAACAACAGATACGCAGTATTTT. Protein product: CASSRGLAGTTDTQYF.

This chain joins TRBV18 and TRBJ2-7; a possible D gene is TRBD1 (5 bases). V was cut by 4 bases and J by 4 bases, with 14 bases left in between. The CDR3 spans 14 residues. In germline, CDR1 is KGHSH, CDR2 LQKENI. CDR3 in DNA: TGTGCCAGCTCACTGCAGGGTATGGGTTACGAGCAGTACTTC. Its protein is CASSLQGMGYEQYF.

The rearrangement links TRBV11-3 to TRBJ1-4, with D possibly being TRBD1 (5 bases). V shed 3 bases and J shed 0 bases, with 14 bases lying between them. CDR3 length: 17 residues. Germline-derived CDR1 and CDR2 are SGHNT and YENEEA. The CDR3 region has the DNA TGTGCCAGCAGCTTGGGACTCTTTACTCCAACTAATGAAAAACTGTTTTTT. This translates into CASSLGLFTPTNEKLFF.

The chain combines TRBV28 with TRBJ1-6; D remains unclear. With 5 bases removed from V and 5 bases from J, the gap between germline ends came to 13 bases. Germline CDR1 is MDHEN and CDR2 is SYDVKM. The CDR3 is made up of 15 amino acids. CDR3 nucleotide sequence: TGTGCCAGCAGTCCCCCTCGTGGCAATAATTCACCCCTCCACTTT. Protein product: CASSPPRGNNSPLHF.

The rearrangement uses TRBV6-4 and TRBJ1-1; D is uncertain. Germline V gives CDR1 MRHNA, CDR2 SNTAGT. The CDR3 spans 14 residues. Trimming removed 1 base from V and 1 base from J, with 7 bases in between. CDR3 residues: CASSDFPKNTEAFF. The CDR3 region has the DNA TGTGCCAGCAGTGACTTTCCAAAGAACACTGAAGCTTTCTTT.